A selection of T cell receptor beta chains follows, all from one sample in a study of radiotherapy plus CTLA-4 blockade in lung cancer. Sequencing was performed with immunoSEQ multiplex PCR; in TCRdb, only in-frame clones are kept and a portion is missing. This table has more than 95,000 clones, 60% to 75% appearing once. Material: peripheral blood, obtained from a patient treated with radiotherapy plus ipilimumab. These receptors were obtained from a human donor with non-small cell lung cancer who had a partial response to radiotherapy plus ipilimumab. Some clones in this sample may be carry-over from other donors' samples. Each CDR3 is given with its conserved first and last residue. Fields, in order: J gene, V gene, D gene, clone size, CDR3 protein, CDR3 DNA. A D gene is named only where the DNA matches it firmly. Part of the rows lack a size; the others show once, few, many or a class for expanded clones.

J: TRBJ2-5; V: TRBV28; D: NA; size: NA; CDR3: CASSSRGVATETQYF; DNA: TGTGCCAGCAGTTCTCGGGGTGTGGCCACGGAGACCCAGTACTTC
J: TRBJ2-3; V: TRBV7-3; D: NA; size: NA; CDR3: CASSLNAGASTDTQYF; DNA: TGTGCCAGCAGCTTAAACGCAGGGGCAAGCACAGATACGCAGTATTTT
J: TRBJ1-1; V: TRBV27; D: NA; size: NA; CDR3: CASSFKSMNTEAFF; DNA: TGTGCCAGCAGTTTTAAGAGTATGAACACTGAAGCTTTCTTT
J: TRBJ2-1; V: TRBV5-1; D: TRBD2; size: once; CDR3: CASRRQTSGSWVGVYNEQFF; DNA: TGCGCCAGCAGGCGTCAGACTAGCGGGAGTTGGGTAGGGGTCTACAATGAGCAGTTCTTC
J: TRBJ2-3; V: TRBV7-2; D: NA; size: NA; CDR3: CASSAGTWTGITQYF; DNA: TGTGCCAGCAGCGCGGGGACCTGGACGGGCATTACGCAGTATTTT
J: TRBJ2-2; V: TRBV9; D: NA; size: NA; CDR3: CASGVSFPGELFF; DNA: TGTGCCAGCGGCGTCTCTTTCCCCGGGGAGCTGTTTTTT
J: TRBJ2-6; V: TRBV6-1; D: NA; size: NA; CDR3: CASSEVGYSGANVLTF; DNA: TGTGCCAGCAGTGAAGTCGGGTACTCTGGGGCCAACGTCCTGACTTTC
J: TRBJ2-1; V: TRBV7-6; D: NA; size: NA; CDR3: CASSRTGSRYNEQFF; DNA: TGTGCCAGCAGCCGTACCGGGAGTCGATACAATGAGCAGTTCTTC
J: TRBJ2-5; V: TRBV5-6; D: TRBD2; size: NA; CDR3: CASSVTSGSGETQYF; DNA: TGTGCCAGCAGCGTGACTAGCGGGAGTGGCGAGACCCAGTACTTC
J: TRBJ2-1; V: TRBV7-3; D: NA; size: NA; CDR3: CASSSQDYNEQFF; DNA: TGTGCCAGCAGCTCCCAGGACTACAATGAGCAGTTCTTC
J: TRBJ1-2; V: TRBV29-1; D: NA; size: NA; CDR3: CSASGGAHGYTF; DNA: TGCAGCGCCTCGGGGGGGGCGCATGGCTACACCTTC
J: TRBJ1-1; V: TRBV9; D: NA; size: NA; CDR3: CASSVGAANTEAFF; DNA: TGTGCCAGCAGCGTAGGGGCAGCGAACACTGAAGCTTTCTTT
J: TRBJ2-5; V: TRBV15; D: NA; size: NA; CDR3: CATSTGLASVGETQYF; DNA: TGTGCCACCAGCACTGGACTCGCTTCGGTGGGAGAGACCCAGTACTTC
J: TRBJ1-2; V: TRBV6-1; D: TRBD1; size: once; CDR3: CASRDRVYGYTF; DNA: TGTGCCAGCAGAGACAGGGTCTATGGCTACACCTTC
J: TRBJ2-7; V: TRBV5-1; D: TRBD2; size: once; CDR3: CASSLVAGADRVPQYF; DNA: TGCGCCAGCAGCTTGGTAGCGGGGGCCGACCGCGTCCCACAGTACTTC
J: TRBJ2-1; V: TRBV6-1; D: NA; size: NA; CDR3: CASSPDYFEQFF; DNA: TGTGCCAGCAGCCCGGACTATTTTGAGCAGTTCTTC
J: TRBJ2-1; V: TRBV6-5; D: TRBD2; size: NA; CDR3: CASTWGLTNEQFF; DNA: TGTGCCAGCACTTGGGGACTAACGAATGAGCAGTTCTTC
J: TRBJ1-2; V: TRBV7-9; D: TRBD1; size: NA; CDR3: CASSLETGGGYGYTF; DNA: TGTGCCAGCAGCTTAGAGACAGGGGGCGGCTATGGCTACACCTTC
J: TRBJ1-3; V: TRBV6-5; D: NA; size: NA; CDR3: CASGRQASGNTIYF; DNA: TGTGCCAGCGGGCGACAGGCGTCTGGAAACACCATATATTTT
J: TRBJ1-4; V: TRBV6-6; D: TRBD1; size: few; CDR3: CASSYSHGDSYEKLFF; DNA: TGTGCCAGCAGTTACTCCCATGGGGACAGCTACGAAAAACTGTTTTTT
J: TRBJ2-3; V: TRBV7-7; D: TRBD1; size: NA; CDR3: CASSKDRGTDTQYF; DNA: TGTGCCAGCAGTAAAGACAGGGGCACAGATACGCAGTATTTT
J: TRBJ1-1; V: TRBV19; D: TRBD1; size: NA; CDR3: CASSLRQGLVRTEAFF; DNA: TGTGCCAGTAGTCTCCGACAGGGACTGGTGAGAACTGAAGCTTTCTTT
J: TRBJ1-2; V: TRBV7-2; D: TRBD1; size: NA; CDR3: CASSLGGQGVGGYTF; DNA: TGTGCCAGCAGCTTAGGAGGACAGGGGGTTGGAGGCTACACCTTC
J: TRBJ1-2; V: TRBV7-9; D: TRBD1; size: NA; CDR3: CASRPGTGGNYGYTF; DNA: TGTGCCAGCAGACCCGGGACAGGGGGTAACTATGGCTACACCTTC
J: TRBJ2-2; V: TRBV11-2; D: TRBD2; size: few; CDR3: CASSLDRTSGSTGELFF; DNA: TGTGCCAGCAGCTTAGACCGGACTAGCGGGAGTACCGGGGAGCTGTTTTTT
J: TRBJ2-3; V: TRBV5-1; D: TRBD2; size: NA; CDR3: CASSWGGADTQYF; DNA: TGCGCCAGCAGCTGGGGGGGGGCAGATACGCAGTATTTT
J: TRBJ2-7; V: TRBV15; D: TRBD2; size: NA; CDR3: CATSRGSGRAPEQYF; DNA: TGTGCCACCAGCAGAGGCAGCGGGAGGGCCCCCGAGCAGTACTTC
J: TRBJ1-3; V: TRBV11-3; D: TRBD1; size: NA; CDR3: CASSLVRDSFFSGNTIYF; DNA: TGTGCCAGCAGCTTAGTCCGGGACAGCTTTTTCTCTGGAAACACCATATATTTT